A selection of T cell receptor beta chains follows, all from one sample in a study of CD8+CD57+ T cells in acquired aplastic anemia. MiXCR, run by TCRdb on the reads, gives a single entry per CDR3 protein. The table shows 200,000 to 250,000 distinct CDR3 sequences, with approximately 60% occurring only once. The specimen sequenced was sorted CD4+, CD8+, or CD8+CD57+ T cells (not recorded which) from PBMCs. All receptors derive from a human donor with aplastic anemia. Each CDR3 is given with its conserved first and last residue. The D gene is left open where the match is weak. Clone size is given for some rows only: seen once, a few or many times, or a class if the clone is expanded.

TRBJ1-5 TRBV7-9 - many TGTGCCAGCAGCCCCACAGGGTTCAATCAGCCCCAGCATTTT CASSPTGFNQPQHF
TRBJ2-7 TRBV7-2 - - TGTGCCAGCAGCACGGGACAACTCTCCTACGAGCAGTACTTC CASSTGQLSYEQYF
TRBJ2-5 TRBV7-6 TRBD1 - TGTGCCAGCACCCTAGGGGGCGAGACCCAGTACTTC CASTLGGETQYF
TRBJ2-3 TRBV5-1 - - TGCGCCAGCAGCTTGACAGGGCAGGATACAGATACGCAGTATTTT CASSLTGQDTDTQYF
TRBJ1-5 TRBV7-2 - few TGTGCCAGCAGCCCACAGGGCTTCGTTGATCAGCCCCAGCATTTT CASSPQGFVDQPQHF
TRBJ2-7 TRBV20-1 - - TGCAGTGCCCCCGTGGGGGAAAGGTACGAGCAGTACTTC CSAPVGERYEQYF
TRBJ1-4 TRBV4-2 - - TGTGCCAGCAGCCAAGATCCCCATGCAACTAATGAAAAACTGTTTTTT CASSQDPHATNEKLFF
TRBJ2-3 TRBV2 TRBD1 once TGTGCCACCACGGGGACAGCTAGCACAGATACGCAGTATTTT CATTGTASTDTQYF
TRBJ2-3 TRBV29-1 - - TGCAGCGGCCAAACTTCGCTGAGTAGCACAGATACGCAGTATTTT CSGQTSLSSTDTQYF
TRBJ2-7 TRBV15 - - TGTGCCACCAGCAGTTTACCGTACGAGCAGTACTTC CATSSLPYEQYF
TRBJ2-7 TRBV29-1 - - TGCAGCGTTGATGAGGGTTATGACGAGCAGTACTTC CSVDEGYDEQYF
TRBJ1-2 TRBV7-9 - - TGTGCCAGCAGCATCGTACAGGGTAACTATGGCTACACCTTC CASSIVQGNYGYTF
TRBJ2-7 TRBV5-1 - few TGCGCCAGCAGCTTGTTCTCAGGGCTTACCTACGAGCAGTACTTC CASSLFSGLTYEQYF
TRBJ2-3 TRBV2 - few TGTGCCAGCGGGGGGGCTCGCACAGATACGCAGTATTTT CASGGARTDTQYF
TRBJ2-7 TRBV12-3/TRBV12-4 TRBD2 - TGTGCCAGCAGTTTTGGGGGAGGGGAGCAGTACTTC CASSFGGGEQYF
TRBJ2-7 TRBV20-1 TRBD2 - TGCAGTGCTAGACCCGGGACTAGCGGCTCCTACGAGCAGTACTTC CSARPGTSGSYEQYF
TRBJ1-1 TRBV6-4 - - TGTGCCACTCAAGGATCAGGACAGGAAGCTTTCTTT CATQGSGQEAFF
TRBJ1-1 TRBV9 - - TGTGCCAGCAGCGTACAATCCGGGGGCGACACTGAAGCTTTCTTT CASSVQSGGDTEAFF
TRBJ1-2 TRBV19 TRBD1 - TGTGCCAGTAGTATCGGGACAGCTCTCGGATACACCTTC CASSIGTALGYTF
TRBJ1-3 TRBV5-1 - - TGCGCCAGCAGCTTGGCCTCAAACTCTGGAAACACCATATATTTT CASSLASNSGNTIYF
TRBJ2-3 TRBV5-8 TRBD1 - TGTGCCAGCAGCTACGGACAGGGAAGCACAGATACGCAGTATTTT CASSYGQGSTDTQYF
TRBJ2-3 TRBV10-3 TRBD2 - TGTGCCATCAGTGACCTACTAGCGGGGGGGTTCACAGATACGCAGTATTTT CAISDLLAGGFTDTQYF
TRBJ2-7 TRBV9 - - TGTGCCAGCAGCGTAGAAGTCGGGTACGAGCAGTACTTC CASSVEVGYEQYF
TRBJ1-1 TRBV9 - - TGTGCCAGCAGCGTAGGTTGGCAGGACACTGAAGCTTTCTTT CASSVGWQDTEAFF
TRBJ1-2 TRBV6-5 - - TGTGCCAGCAGCCCAGGGAGCGGGTATGGCTACACCTTC CASSPGSGYGYTF
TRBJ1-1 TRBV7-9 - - TGTGCCAGCAGCTTTGGCGGTAGGGTCGCTGAAGCTTTCTTT CASSFGGRVAEAFF
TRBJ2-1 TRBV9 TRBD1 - TGTGCCAGCAGCGTAACGGGACAGGGGTTGAATGAGCAGTTCTTC CASSVTGQGLNEQFF
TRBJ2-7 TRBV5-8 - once TGTGCCAGCAGCCCAGCCTTGGGGGCGGGATGGAAGCAGTACTTC CASSPALGAGWKQYF
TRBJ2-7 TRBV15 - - TGTGCCACCAGCAGAGATGCCGGAGTCTACGAGCAGTACTTC CATSRDAGVYEQYF
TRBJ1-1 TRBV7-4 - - TGTGCCAGCAGCTCCAATAGAAACATGAACACTGAAGCTTTCTTT CASSSNRNMNTEAFF
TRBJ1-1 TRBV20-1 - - TGCAGTGCTAGAGATGGCGAGGCAGACACTGAAGCTTTCTTT CSARDGEADTEAFF
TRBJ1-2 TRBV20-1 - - TGCAGTGCGAGGCAGGGGAGCACGTATACCTTC CSARQGSTYTF
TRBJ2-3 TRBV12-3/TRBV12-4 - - TGTGCCAGCAGCCAGACGTCCGGCACAGGTACGCAGTATTTT CASSQTSGTGTQYF
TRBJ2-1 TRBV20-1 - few TGCAGTGCTAGAGAAGTCGGGGGCGCTCCGCAGTTCTTC CSAREVGGAPQFF
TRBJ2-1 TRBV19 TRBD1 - TGTGCCAGTAGTATCAAGGGACAGGGGGGCTACAATGAGCAGTTCTTC CASSIKGQGGYNEQFF
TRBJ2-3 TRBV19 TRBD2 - TGTGCCAGTAGGGAGACGGGACTAGGCACAGATACGCAGTATTTT CASRETGLGTDTQYF
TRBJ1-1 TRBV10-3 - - TGTGCCATTCTACAGGGAGTGAACACTGAAGCTTTCTTT CAILQGVNTEAFF
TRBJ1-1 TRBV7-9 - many TGTGCCAGCAACGATCCGGGGGTTACCGAAGCTTTCTTT CASNDPGVTEAFF
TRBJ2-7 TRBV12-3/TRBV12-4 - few TGTGCCAGCAGTTTAGTGCAGGGGCGGACTAGTGAGCAGTACTTC CASSLVQGRTSEQYF
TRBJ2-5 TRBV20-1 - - TGCAGTGCTGAAGACATGCGGGCTGAGACCCAGTACTTC CSAEDMRAETQYF
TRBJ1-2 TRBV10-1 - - TGCGCCAGCAGTGAATATGAGAGCTACACCTTC CASSEYESYTF
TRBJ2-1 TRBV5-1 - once TGCGCCAGCAGCCCGCCGGGCTCCTACAATGAGCAGTTCTTC CASSPPGSYNEQFF
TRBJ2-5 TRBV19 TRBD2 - TGTGCCAGTAGACTAGCGGGGGGGTCCGAGACCCAGTACTTC CASRLAGGSETQYF
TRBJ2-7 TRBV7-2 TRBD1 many TGTGCCAGCAGCCTTCATCCGGGACAGACCTCCTACGAGCAGTACTTC CASSLHPGQTSYEQYF
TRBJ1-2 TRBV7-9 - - TGTGCCAGCAGCCCCCCGAGGCCGATGGAGCATGGCTACACCTTC CASSPPRPMEHGYTF
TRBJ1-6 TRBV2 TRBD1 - TGTGCCAGCAGCGCCGGGACAGTAGGTTCACCCCTCCACTTT CASSAGTVGSPLHF
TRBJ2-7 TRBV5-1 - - TGCGCCAGCAGCTTGGCTGAGGGCTCCTACGAGCAGTACTTC CASSLAEGSYEQYF